The 9 T cell receptor beta chains reported below all come from one sample, sequenced in a study of response to subunit inactivated influenza vaccine (dated by TCRdb to 2016 to 2018). Library construction relied on RT-PCR. Sequencing took place on an Illumina HiSeq 2500. Through fastp at Q25 and MiXCR, TCRdb rebuilt clones from the public reads, retaining in-frame beta chains. Rows are combined by CDR3 protein, so each entry shows the most common genes and DNA. The sample data list under 500,000 distinct CDR3 sequences, and approximately 11% of these were observed just once. The ten top clones hold approximately 12% of the sample. In the paper's terms, the time point label means: around 45 days after influenza vaccine administration. Specimen: PBMCs from blood, collected roughly 46 days after vaccination. These receptor sequences come from a man between 45 and 60 years old who received an inactivated influenza vaccine. Donor details come from another sample of the same person, matched by shared clones.

This clonotype was detected many times. This chain uses TRBV15 with TRBJ1-4, with D perhaps TRBD1 (5 bases). Germline assignment: CDR1 LNHNV and CDR2 YYDKDF (reference sequence). CDR3 length: 14 residues. Trimming took 0 bases from V and 7 from J, leaving 9 bases between them. In DNA form, the CDR3 reads TGTGCCACCAGCAGAGAGGGGGGGACTGAAAAACTGTTTTTT. Translating it yields CATSREGGTEKLFF.

This clonotype was counted only a few times. V and J are TRBV5-1 and TRBJ1-1; TRBD1 aligns across 7 bases. This CDR3 is built from 14 residues. The ends lost 4 bases at V and 1 base at J; junction bases unmatched: 4. The V gene's germline CDR1 is SGHRS and CDR2 YFSETQ. In DNA, the CDR3 is TGCGCCAGCAGCATACGACAGGGGAACACTGAAGCTTTCTTT. This encodes CASSIRQGNTEAFF.

This clonotype was recorded at least ten times. This chain links TRBV6-5 with TRBJ2-7; no definite D call. The germline V gene has CDR1 MNHEY and CDR2 SVGAGI. CDR3 length equals 13 residues. V lost 8 bases to trimming and J lost 3 bases, with 14 bases between them. CDR3 residues: CASGNPSFYEQYF. CDR3 in DNA: TGTGCCAGCGGTAACCCAAGCTTCTACGAGCAGTACTTC.

This clonotype was counted at least ten times. The CDR3 sequence is CATSRDWGGTGELFF. Written as DNA, the CDR3 is TGTGCCACCAGCAGAGATTGGGGCGGCACCGGGGAGCTGTTTTTT. J is TRBJ2-2 and V is TRBV15, with D possibly matching TRBD1 (5 bases). The germline gives CDR1 LNHNV, CDR2 YYDKDF (reference sequence). The length of the CDR3 is 15 residues. V lost 0 bases, J lost 4 bases, and 9 bases lay in between.

The chain employs TRBV6-5 and TRBJ2-6; 9 nucleotides match TRBD1. V dropped 5 bases and J dropped 0; count of bases not matched to a gene: 8. Germline values: CDR1 MNHEY, CDR2 SVGAGI. This CDR3 has 18 amino acids. The CDR3 DNA follows: TGTGCCAGCAGTACCGACAGGGGGAGAAGCTCTGGGGCCAACGTCCTGACTTTC. Protein: CASSTDRGRSSGANVLTF.

This clonotype was recorded a few times. The chain couples TRBV3-1 to TRBJ2-3; 9 bases map to TRBD2. Germline V gene data show CDR1 as LGHDT and CDR2 as YNNKEL (reference sequence). CDR3 length: 16 amino acids. Trimming at V came to 1 base and at J to 1 base, leaving 3 bases not matched to a gene. The CDR3 loop reads CASSQAASGGTDTQYF. DNA of the CDR3: TGTGCCAGCAGCCAAGCGGCTAGCGGGGGCACAGATACGCAGTATTTT.

The J gene is TRBJ2-2, the V gene TRBV5-4; D is ambiguous. The germline V gene encodes CDR1 SGHNT and CDR2 YYREEE (reference sequence). V lost 3 bases and J lost 5, with 20 bases in between. This CDR3 comprises 17 residues. CDR3 loop: CASSSGLLGFRTGELFF. The CDR3 region has the DNA TGTGCCAGCAGCTCCGGGCTCCTAGGCTTTAGGACCGGGGAGCTGTTTTTT.

This clonotype has more than one count but fewer than ten. The chain uses TRBV12-3 or TRBV12-4 and TRBJ1-6; D not certain. The CDR3 extends over 13 amino acids. V lost 4 bases to trimming and J lost 9 bases, with 10 bases between them. The CDR3 nucleotides read TGTGCCAGCAGTTCGGCAGACCGTTCACCCCTCCACTTT. Its translation: CASSSADRSPLHF.

This chain joins TRBV28 and TRBJ2-7; 7 nucleotides match TRBD1. V trimming: 6 bases; J trimming: 1 base; junction bases outside the gene matches: 9. This CDR3 spans 15 amino acids. Per the germline V gene, CDR1 is MDHEN and CDR2 is SYDVKM. In DNA, the CDR3 is TGTGCCAGCAGACCGATTCAGGGGGTGTCCTACGAGCAGTACTTC. This gives the protein CASRPIQGVSYEQYF.